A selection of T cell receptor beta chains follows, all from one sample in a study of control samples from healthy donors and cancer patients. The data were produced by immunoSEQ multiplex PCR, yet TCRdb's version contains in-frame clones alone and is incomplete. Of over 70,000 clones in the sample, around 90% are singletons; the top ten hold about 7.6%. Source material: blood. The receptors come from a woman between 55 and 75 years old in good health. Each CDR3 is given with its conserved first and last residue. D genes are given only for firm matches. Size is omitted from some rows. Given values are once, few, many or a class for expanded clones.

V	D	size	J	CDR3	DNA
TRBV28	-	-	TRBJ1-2	CASTEEGRAYGYTF	TGTGCCAGCACAGAAGAGGGCAGGGCCTATGGCTACACCTTC
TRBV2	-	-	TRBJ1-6	CASMRSQGRYNSPLHF	TGTGCCAGCATGCGTTCCCAGGGGAGGTATAATTCACCCCTCCACTTT
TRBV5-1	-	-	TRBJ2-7	CASSGLSSYEQYF	TGCGCCAGCAGCGGGTTATCATCCTACGAGCAGTACTTC
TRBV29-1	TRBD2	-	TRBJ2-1	CSDGLAGAYNEQFF	TGCAGCGACGGACTAGCGGGAGCCTACAATGAGCAGTTCTTC
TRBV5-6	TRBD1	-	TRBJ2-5	CASSSHGTGVQETQYF	TGTGCCAGCAGCAGCCACGGGACAGGGGTACAAGAGACCCAGTACTTC
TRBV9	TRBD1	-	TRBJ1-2	CASSYSGQGLVYGYTF	TGTGCCAGCAGTTACTCCGGACAGGGGCTAGTCTATGGCTACACCTTC
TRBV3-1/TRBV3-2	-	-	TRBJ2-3	CASSRFDTASTDTQYF	TGTGCCAGCAGCCGATTCGACACCGCTAGCACAGATACGCAGTATTTT
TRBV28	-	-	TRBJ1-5	CASSFGQNQPQHF	TGTGCCAGCAGTTTCGGTCAGAATCAGCCCCAGCATTTT
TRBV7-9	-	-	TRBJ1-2	CASSQDSNYGYTF	TGTGCCAGCAGCCAGGACAGTAACTATGGCTACACCTTC
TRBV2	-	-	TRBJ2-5	CASSEPGVLETQYF	TGTGCCAGCAGTGAACCCGGGGTTCTGGAGACCCAGTACTTC
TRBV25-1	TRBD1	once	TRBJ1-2	CASSEGDSPYGYTF	TGTGCCAGCAGTGAGGGGGACAGCCCCTATGGCTACACCTTC
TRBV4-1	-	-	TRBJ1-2	CASSQDNVGRRGYTF	TGCGCCAGCAGCCAAGATAACGTGGGGCGTCGGGGCTACACCTTC
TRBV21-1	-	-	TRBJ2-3	CASSKLKGLAGVIIADTQYF	TGTGCCAGCAGCAAGCTCAAAGGACTAGCGGGCGTAATTATCGCAGATACGCAGTATTTT
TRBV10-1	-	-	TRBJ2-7	CASSESRRTAIYEQYF	TGCGCCAGCAGTGAGTCAAGAAGGACGGCTATCTACGAGCAGTACTTC
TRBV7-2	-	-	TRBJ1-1	CASSLVVARSPEAFF	TGTGCCAGCAGCTTAGTGGTCGCCCGGTCCCCTGAAGCTTTCTTT
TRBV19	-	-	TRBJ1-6	CASSIQGGSSNSPLHF	TGTGCCAGTAGTATCCAAGGGGGGTCGAGTAATTCACCCCTCCACTTT
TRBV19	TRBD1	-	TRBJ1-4	CASKDRANEKLFF	TGTGCCAGTAAGGACAGGGCCAATGAAAAACTGTTTTTT
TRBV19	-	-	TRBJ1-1	CASSQALGTEAFF	TGTGCCAGTTCACAGGCTCTCGGGACTGAAGCTTTCTTT
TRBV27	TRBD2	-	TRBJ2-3	CASSPREYTDTQYF	TGTGCCAGCAGTCCGCGGGAGTATACAGATACGCAGTATTTT
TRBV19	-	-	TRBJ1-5	CASSRPRDSPNQPQHF	TGTGCCAGTAGTCGTCCCAGGGATTCCCCTAATCAGCCCCAGCATTTT
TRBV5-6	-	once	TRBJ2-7	CASSPAIEAYEQYF	TGTGCCAGCAGCCCCGCTATCGAGGCCTACGAGCAGTACTTC
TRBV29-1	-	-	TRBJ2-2	CSVERGLTGGELFF	TGCAGCGTTGAACGAGGGCTGACAGGCGGGGAGCTGTTTTTT
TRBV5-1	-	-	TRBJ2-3	CASSSGTGTDTQYF	TGCGCCAGCAGCTCTGGGACGGGCACAGATACGCAGTATTTT
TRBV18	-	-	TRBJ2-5	CASSQTTGSGETQYF	TGTGCCAGCTCGCAAACGACAGGCAGTGGAGAGACCCAGTACTTC
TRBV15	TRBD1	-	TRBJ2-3	CATSLRDRGTDTQYF	TGTGCCACCAGCCTCCGGGACAGGGGCACAGATACGCAGTATTTT
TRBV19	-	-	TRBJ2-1	CASSLSIGEQFF	TGTGCCAGTAGTCTTTCTATCGGGGAGCAGTTCTTC
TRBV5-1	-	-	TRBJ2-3	CASTVTGQIATQYF	TGCGCCAGCACCGTGACGGGACAAATAGCTACGCAGTATTTT
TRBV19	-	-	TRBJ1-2	CASRPSRAAGRYTF	TGTGCCAGTAGGCCATCCCGGGCAGCAGGGCGCTACACCTTC
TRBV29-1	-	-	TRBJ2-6	CSVDGGANVLTF	TGCAGCGTTGACGGTGGGGCCAACGTCCTGACTTTC
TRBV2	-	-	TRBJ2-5	CASSGQREETQYF	TGTGCCAGCAGTGGACAAAGGGAAGAGACCCAGTACTTC
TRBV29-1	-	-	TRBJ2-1	CSVVWATHSYNEQFF	TGCAGCGTTGTATGGGCGACGCATTCCTACAATGAGCAGTTCTTC
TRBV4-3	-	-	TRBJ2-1	CASSQAGSSYNEQFF	TGCGCCAGCAGCCAAGCGGGAAGCTCCTACAATGAGCAGTTCTTC
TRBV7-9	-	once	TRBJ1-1	CASSYWDGRNTEAFF	TGTGCCAGCAGCTATTGGGACGGACGGAACACTGAAGCTTTCTTT
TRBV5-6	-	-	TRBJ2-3	CASSLGTTDTQYF	TGTGCCAGCAGCTTGGGGACCACAGATACGCAGTATTTT
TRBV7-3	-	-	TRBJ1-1	CASRRGPNTEAFF	TGTGCCAGCAGACGGGGACCGAACACTGAAGCTTTCTTT
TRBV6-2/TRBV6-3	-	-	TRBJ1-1	CASSSQGLNTEAFF	TGTGCCAGCAGTTCACAGGGTCTCAACACTGAAGCTTTCTTT
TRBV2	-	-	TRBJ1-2	CASSGTQGDYGYTF	TGTGCCAGCAGTGGGACCCAAGGGGACTATGGCTACACCTTC
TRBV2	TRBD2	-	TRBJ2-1	CASKGLAGNNEQFF	TGTGCCAGCAAAGGACTAGCGGGTAACAATGAGCAGTTCTTC
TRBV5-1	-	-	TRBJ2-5	CASSLPQETQYF	TGCGCCAGCAGCTTGCCGCAAGAGACCCAGTACTTC
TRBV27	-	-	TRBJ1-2	CASSLRWGYYGYTF	TGTGCCAGCAGTTTAAGGTGGGGGTACTATGGCTACACCTTC
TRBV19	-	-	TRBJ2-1	CASSIDLRYNEQFF	TGTGCCAGTAGTATAGATCTGCGCTACAATGAGCAGTTCTTC
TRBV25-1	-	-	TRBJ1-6	CASSVRQSHSPLHF	TGTGCCAGCAGTGTCCGGCAGAGCCATTCACCCCTCCACTTT